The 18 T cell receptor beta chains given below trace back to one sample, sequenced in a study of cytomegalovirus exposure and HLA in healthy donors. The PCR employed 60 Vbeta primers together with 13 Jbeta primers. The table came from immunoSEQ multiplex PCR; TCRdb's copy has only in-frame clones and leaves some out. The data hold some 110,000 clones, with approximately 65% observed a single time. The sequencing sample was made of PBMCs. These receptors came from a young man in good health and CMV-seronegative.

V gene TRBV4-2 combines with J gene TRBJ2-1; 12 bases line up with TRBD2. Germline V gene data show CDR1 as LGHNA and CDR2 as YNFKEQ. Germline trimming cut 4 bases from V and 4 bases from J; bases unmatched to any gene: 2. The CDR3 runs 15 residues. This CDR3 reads CASSRLAGGYNEQFF. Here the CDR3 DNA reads TGTGCCAGCAGCCGTCTAGCGGGGGGGTACAATGAGCAGTTCTTC.

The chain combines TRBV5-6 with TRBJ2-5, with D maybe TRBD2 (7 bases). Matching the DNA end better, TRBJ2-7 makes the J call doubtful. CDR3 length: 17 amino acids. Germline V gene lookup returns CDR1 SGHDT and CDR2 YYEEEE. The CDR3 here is CASSYGTAGALTYEQYF. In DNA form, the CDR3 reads TGTGCCAGCAGCTACGGGACTGCGGGGGCGCTAACCTACGAGCAGTACTTC.

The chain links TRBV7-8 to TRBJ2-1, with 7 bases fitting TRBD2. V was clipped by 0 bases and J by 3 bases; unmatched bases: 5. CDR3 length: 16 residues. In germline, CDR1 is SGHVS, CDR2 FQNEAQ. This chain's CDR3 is CASSLAWREFYNEQFF. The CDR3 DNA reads TGTGCCAGCAGCTTAGCGTGGCGGGAGTTCTACAATGAGCAGTTCTTC.

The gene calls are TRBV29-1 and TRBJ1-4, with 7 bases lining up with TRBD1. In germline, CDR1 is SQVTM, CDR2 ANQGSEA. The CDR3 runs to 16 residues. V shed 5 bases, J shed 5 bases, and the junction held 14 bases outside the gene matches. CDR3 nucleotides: TGCAGCGTTCTTCCGGGACAGAAGGGGGCAAATGAAAAACTGTTTTTT. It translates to CSVLPGQKGANEKLFF.

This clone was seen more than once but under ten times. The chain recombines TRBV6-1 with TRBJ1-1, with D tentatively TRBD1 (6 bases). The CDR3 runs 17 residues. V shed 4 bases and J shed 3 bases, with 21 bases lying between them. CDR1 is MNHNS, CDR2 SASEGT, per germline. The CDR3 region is CASSGGPYQGQDTEAFF. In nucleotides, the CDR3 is TGTGCCAGCAGTGGAGGGCCCTATCAGGGACAAGACACTGAAGCTTTCTTT.

The CDR3 DNA reads TGTGCCAGCAGGACGACTTTTACCTCCTACGAGCAGTACTTC. This translates into CASRTTFTSYEQYF. The J gene is TRBJ2-7, the V gene TRBV6-1; D uncertain. The CDR3 totals 14 residues. Germline V gene data show CDR1 as MNHNS and CDR2 as SASEGT. The ends were cut back, 6 bases at V and 0 bases at J, with 12 bases in the middle.

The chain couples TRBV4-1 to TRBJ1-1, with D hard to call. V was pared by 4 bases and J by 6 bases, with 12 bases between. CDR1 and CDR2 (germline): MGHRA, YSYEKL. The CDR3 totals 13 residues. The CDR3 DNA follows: TGCGCCAGCAGCCTAGGGAGTCGCTCTGAAGCTTTCTTT. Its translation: CASSLGSRSEAFF.

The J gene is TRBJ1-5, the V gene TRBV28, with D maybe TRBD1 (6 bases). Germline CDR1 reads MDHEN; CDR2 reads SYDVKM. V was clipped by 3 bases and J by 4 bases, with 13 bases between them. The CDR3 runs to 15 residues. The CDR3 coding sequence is TGTGCCAGCAGTTTTTATAACAGGGATAATCAGCCCCAGCATTTT. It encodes CASSFYNRDNQPQHF.

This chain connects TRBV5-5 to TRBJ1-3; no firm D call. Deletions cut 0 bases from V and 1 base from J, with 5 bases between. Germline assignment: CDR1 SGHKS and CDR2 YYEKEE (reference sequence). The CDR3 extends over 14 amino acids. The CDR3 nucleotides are TGTGCCAGCAGCTTGGACAAATCTGGAAACACCATATATTTT. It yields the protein CASSLDKSGNTIYF.

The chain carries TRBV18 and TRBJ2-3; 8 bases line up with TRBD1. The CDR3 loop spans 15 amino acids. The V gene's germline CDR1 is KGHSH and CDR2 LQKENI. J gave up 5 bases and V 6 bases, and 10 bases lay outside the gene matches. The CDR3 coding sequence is TGTGCCAGCTCTTATCGGACAGGGAATCAAGATACGCAGTATTTT. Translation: CASSYRTGNQDTQYF.

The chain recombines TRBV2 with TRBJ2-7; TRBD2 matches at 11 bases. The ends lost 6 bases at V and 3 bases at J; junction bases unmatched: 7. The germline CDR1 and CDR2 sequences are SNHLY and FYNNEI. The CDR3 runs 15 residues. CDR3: CASSAGTSGNYEQYF. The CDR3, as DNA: TGTGCCAGCAGCGCCGGGACTAGCGGTAACTACGAGCAGTACTTC.

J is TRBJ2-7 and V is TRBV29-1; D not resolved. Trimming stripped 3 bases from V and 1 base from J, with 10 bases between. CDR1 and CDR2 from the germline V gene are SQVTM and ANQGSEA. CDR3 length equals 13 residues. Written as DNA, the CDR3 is TGCAGCGTTGAGGGCAGGTATTCCTACGAGCAGTACTTC. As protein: CSVEGRYSYEQYF.

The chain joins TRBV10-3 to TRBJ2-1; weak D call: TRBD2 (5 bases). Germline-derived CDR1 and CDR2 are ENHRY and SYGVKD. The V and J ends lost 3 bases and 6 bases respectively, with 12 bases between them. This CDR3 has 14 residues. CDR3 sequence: CAISDPREGNEQFF. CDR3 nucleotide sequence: TGTGCCATCAGTGACCCCCGGGAAGGCAATGAGCAGTTCTTC.

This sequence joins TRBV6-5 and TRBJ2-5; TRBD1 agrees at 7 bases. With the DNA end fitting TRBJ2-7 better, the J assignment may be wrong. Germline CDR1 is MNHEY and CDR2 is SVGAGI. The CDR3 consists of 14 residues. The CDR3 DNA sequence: TGTGCCAGCAGTTACTCCTGGGACAGCTACGAGCAGTACTTC. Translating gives CASSYSWDSYEQYF.

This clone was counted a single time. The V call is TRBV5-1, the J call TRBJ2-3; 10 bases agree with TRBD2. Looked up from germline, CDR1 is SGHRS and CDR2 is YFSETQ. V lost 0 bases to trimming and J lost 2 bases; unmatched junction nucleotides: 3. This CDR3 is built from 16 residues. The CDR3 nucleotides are TGCGCCAGCAGCTTGGTAGCGGGGGGACACACAGATACGCAGTATTTT. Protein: CASSLVAGGHTDTQYF. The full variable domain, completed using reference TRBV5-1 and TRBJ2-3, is KAGVTQTPRYLIKTRGQQVTLSCSPISGHRSVSWYQQTPGQGLQFLFEYFSETQRNKGNFPGRFSGRQFSNSRSEMNVSTLELGDSALYLCASSLVAGGHTDTQYFGPGTRLTVL.

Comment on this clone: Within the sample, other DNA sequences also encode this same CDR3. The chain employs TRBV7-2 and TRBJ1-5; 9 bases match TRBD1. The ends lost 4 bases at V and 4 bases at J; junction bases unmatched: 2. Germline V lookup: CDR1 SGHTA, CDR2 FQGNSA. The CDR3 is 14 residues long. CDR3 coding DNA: TGTGCCAGCAGCTCGGGACAGGGTAATCAGCCCCAGCATTTT. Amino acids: CASSSGQGNQPQHF.

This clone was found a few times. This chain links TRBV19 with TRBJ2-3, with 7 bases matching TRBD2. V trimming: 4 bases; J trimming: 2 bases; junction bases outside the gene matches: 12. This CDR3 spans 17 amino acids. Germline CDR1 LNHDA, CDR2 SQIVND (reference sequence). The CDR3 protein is CASSKPRASGNTDTQYF. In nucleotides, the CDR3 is TGTGCCAGTAGTAAGCCTCGGGCTAGCGGAAACACAGATACGCAGTATTTT.

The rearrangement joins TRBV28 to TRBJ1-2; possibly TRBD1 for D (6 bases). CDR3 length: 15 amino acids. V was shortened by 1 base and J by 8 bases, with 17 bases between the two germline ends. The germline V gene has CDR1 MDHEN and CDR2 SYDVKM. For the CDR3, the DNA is TGTGCCAGCAGTTTATCCAAACCCGGGGGGCTCGGCTACACCTTC. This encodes CASSLSKPGGLGYTF.